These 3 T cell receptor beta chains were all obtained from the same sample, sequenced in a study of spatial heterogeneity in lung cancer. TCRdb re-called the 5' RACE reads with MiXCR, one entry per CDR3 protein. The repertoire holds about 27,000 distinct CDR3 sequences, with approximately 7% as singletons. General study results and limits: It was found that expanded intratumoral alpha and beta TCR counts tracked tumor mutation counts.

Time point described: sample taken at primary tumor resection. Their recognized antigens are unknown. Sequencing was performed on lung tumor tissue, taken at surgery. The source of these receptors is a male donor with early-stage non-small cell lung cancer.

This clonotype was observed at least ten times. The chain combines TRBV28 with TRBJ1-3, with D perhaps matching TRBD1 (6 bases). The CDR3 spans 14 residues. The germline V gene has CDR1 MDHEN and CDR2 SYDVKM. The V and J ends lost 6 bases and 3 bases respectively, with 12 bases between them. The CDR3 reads CASREGEFGNTIYF. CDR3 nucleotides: TGTGCCAGCAGAGAGGGGGAATTTGGAAACACCATATATTTT.

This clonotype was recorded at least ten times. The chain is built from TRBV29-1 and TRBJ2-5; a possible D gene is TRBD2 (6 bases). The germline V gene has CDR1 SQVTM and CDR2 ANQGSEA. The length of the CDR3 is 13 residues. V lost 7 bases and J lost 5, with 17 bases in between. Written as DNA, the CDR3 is TGCAGCGAAAACGAGGCGGGGACGGAGACCCAGTACTTC. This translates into CSENEAGTETQYF. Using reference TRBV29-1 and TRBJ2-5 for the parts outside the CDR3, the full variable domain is SAVISQKPSRDICQRGTSLTIQCQVDSQVTMMFWYRQQPGQSLTLIATANQGSEATYESGFVIDKFPISRPNLTFSTLTVSNMSPEDSSIYLCSENEAGTETQYFGPGTRLLVL.

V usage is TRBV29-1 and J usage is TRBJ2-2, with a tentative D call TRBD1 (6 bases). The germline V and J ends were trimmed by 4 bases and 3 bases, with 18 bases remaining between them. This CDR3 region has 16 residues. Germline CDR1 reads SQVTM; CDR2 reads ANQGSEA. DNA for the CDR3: TGCAGCGTTGTTGGGGCAGGGGATGTCGACACCGGGGAGCTGTTTTTT. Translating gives CSVVGAGDVDTGELFF.